The present TCR beta chain was sequenced within a study of blood T cell repertoires in COVID-19. Study at large: Researchers got acute and convalescent COVID-19 samples from the United States, Italy and Spain. From T cells, B-cell-depleted T cells, or PBMCs came the material, which was cDNA or gDNA.

In the original processing: Reference gene primer amplification yielded estimated nucleated cell counts. Generated by immunoSEQ multiplex PCR, the TCRdb table keeps only in-frame clones and is missing some. V, J and clone size were drawn from that table, and D and trimming were deduced from the DNA. The sample records some 97,000 clones, 90% being singletons. The CDR3 has 14 residues. The ends were cut back, 6 bases at V and 5 bases at J, with 13 bases in the middle. Germline V CDR1 and CDR2: MNHEY, SVGAGI. Input material: peripheral blood. The receptor comes from a man aged 45-65 years with acute or convalescent COVID-19. The chain links TRBV6-5 to TRBJ1-4, with D possibly being TRBD1 (5 bases). The CDR3 sequence is CASRLQVNNEKLFF. The CDR3 bases are TGTGCCAGCAGACTACAGGTTAACAATGAAAAACTGTTTTTT.